Listed below are T cell receptor beta chains from one sample, sequenced in a study of beta chain features in type 1 diabetes. The table came from immunoSEQ multiplex PCR; TCRdb's copy has only in-frame clones and leaves some out. The data hold approximately 40,000 clones, with roughly 45% observed a single time. The sample consisted of stem cell memory CD4+ T cells from blood. Receptor source: a woman aged 25 to 39 in good health. The CDR3 runs from the conserved cysteine through the conserved F or W. A D gene is named only where the DNA matches it firmly. For some rows the clone size is stated as once, few or many, or as a class when expanded; others skip it.

j_call clone_size v_call d_call cdr3_aa cdr3_nt
TRBJ1-1 few TRBV18 TRBD1 CASSPPARGDTEAFF TGTGCCAGCTCACCACCTGCCAGGGGGGACACTGAAGCTTTCTTT
TRBJ2-2 . TRBV28 . CASSPPMAQYTGELFF TGTGCCAGCAGTCCGCCGATGGCACAATACACCGGGGAGCTGTTTTTT
TRBJ2-1 . TRBV7-3 TRBD1 CASSPGTGGYNEQFF TGTGCCAGCAGCCCAGGGACAGGGGGCTACAATGAGCAGTTCTTC
TRBJ2-5 few TRBV2 . CASIRVKTQYF TGTGCCAGCATACGGGTAAAGACCCAGTACTTC
TRBJ2-2 . TRBV5-5 TRBD2 CASSLSGLAAIRRTGELFF TGTGCCAGCAGCCTATCGGGACTAGCGGCTATCAGGAGGACCGGGGAGCTGTTTTTT
TRBJ2-7 few TRBV18 TRBD2 CASSPRPLAGVGDEQYF TGTGCCAGCTCACCCCGACCACTAGCGGGAGTAGGGGACGAGCAGTACTTC
TRBJ2-7 few TRBV28 . CASRPGQAFSYEQYF TGTGCCAGCAGGCCGGGACAAGCTTTCTCCTACGAGCAGTACTTC
TRBJ2-5 . TRBV5-1 TRBD2 CASSFEGLAGGKQETQYF TGCGCCAGCAGCTTTGAGGGCCTAGCGGGAGGGAAACAAGAGACCCAGTACTTC
TRBJ1-1 few TRBV19 . CASSDRPGVGEAFF TGTGCCAGTAGCGACCGACCAGGGGTAGGTGAAGCTTTCTTT
TRBJ2-1 . TRBV7-6 TRBD1 CASSFRTGVPYNEQFF TGTGCCAGCAGCTTTCGTACAGGGGTCCCCTACAATGAGCAGTTCTTC
TRBJ2-1 . TRBV29-1 TRBD2 CSVDPSGSSYNEQFF TGCAGCGTTGATCCTAGCGGGAGCTCCTACAATGAGCAGTTCTTC
TRBJ2-7 . TRBV7-7 TRBD2 CASSPTSGSYEQYF TGTGCTAGCAGCCCCACTAGCGGGAGCTACGAGCAGTACTTC
TRBJ2-5 . TRBV7-2 . CASSSHRVGETQYF TGTGCCAGCAGCTCCCACAGGGTGGGGGAGACCCAGTACTTC
TRBJ1-5 . TRBV28 . CASSLYGGSNQPQHF TGTGCCAGCAGTTTATACGGGGGAAGCAATCAGCCCCAGCATTTT
TRBJ2-7 . TRBV11-2 TRBD1 CASSLVRGQGLHEQYF TGTGCCAGCAGCTTAGTGAGGGGACAGGGATTGCACGAGCAGTACTTC
TRBJ2-5 once TRBV4-3 . CASSQGGGETQYF TGCGCCAGCAGCCAAGGAGGGGGAGAGACCCAGTACTTC
TRBJ2-7 once TRBV7-9 TRBD1 CASRQLGTGGAGEQYF TGTGCCAGCAGACAACTTGGGACAGGGGGCGCGGGCGAGCAGTACTTC
TRBJ2-6 once TRBV11-3 . CASSLGGGHTGFSGANVLTF TGTGCCAGCAGCTTAGGGGGCGGCCATACCGGATTCTCTGGGGCCAACGTCCTGACTTTC
TRBJ2-5 . TRBV7-9 TRBD1 CASSFGTGKETQYF TGTGCCAGCAGCTTTGGGACAGGGAAAGAGACCCAGTACTTC
TRBJ2-7 few TRBV7-2 . CASNRGASGEQYF TGTGCCAGCAATCGGGGGGCTAGCGGCGAGCAGTACTTC
TRBJ2-7 . TRBV7-6 . CASSHPLEGVYEQYF TGTGCCAGCAGTCACCCCTTGGAGGGCGTATACGAGCAGTACTTC
TRBJ1-4 . TRBV2 TRBD1 CATRSGTGTEKLFF TGTGCCACCAGATCCGGGACAGGGACTGAAAAACTGTTTTTT
TRBJ2-3 many TRBV30 TRBD2 CAWRGLAGSTDTQYF TGTGCCTGGAGGGGACTAGCGGGGAGCACAGATACGCAGTATTTT
TRBJ2-1 . TRBV18 TRBD1 CASSPGSDRGEQFF TGTGCCAGCTCACCGGGATCGGACAGGGGTGAGCAGTTCTTC
TRBJ2-2 few TRBV5-1 . CASSLVAGPTGELFF TGCGCCAGCAGCTTGGTAGCCGGTCCCACCGGGGAGCTGTTTTTT